This T cell receptor (beta chain) was profiled in a study of cytomegalovirus exposure and HLA in healthy donors. A multiplex PCR was run with 60 Vbeta primers and 13 Jbeta primers. TCRdb keeps only in-frame clones here, not all; method: immunoSEQ multiplex PCR. The sample gives hundreds of thousands of clones, about 79% of which show up once; less than 2% is in the top ten. The TCR originated in a male donor in good health and CMV-seronegative. Sequencing input: PBMCs.

The DNA for the CDR3 is TGTGCCAGCACCCTGGGGAGGGCGGGAGGCTACACCTTC. It encodes CASTLGRAGGYTF. V gene TRBV28 combines with J gene TRBJ1-2; D gene unclear. V was shortened by 7 bases and J by 8 bases, with 17 bases between the two germline ends. Germline CDR1 reads MDHEN; CDR2 reads SYDVKM. The CDR3 length is 13 residues.